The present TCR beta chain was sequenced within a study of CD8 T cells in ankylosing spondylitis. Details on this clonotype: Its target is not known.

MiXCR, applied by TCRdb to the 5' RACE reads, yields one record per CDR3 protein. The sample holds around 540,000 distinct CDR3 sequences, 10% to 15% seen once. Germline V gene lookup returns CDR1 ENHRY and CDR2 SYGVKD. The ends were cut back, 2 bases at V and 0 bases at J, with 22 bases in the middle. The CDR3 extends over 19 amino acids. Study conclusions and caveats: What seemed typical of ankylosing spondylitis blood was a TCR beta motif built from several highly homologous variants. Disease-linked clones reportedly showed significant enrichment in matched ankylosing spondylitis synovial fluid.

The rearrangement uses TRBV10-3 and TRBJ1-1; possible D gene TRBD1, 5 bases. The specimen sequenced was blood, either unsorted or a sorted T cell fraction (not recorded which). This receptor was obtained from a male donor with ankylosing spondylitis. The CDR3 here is CAISERPLDGGGLNTEAFF. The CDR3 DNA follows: TGTGCCATCAGTGAGAGACCCCTGGACGGGGGAGGGCTGAACACTGAAGCTTTCTTT.